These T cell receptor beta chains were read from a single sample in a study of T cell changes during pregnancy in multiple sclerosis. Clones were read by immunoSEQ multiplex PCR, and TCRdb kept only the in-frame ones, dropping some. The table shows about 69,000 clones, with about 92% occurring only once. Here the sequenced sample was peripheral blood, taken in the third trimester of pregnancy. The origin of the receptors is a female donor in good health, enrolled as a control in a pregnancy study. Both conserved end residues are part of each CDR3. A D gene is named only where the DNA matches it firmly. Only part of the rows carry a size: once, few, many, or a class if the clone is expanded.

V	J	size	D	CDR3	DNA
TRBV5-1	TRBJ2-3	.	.	CASSFGGSADTQYF	TGCGCCAGCAGCTTTGGGGGGTCAGCGGATACGCAGTATTTT
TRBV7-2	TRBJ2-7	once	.	CASSLEDSSYEQYF	TGTGCCAGCAGCTTAGAGGACAGCTCCTACGAGCAGTACTTC
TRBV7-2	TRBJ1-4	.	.	CASSSGSTNEKLFF	TGTGCCAGCAGCTCGGGTTCAACTAATGAAAAACTGTTTTTT
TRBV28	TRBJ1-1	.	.	CASSSGGAWKTEAFF	TGTGCCAGCAGTTCAGGAGGGGCGTGGAAGACTGAAGCTTTCTTT
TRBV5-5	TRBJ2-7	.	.	CASSLNSEGPYEQYF	TGTGCCAGCAGCTTGAATAGCGAGGGCCCCTACGAGCAGTACTTC
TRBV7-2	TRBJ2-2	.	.	CASSRFLGTNTGELFF	TGTGCCAGCAGCCGCTTTTTAGGGACTAACACCGGGGAGCTGTTTTTT
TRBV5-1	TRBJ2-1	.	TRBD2	CASSLADSSGGYNEQFF	TGCGCCAGCAGCTTGGCGGATTCTAGCGGGGGGTACAATGAGCAGTTCTTC
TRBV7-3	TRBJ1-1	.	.	CASSERGGDPGTEAFF	TGTGCCAGCAGCGAACGGGGGGGGGACCCTGGGACTGAAGCTTTCTTT
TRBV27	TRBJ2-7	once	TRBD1	CASSLRAGGVNEQYF	TGTGCCAGCAGTTTACGGGCAGGGGGCGTCAACGAGCAGTACTTC
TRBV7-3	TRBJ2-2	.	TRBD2	CASKETSATGELFF	TGTGCCAGCAAGGAGACTAGCGCCACCGGGGAGCTGTTTTTT
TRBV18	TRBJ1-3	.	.	CASSPGGPANSGNTIYF	TGTGCCAGCTCTCCAGGCGGGCCGGCAAACTCTGGAAACACCATATATTTT
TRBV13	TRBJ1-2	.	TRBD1	CASSLGQGRYGYTF	TGTGCCAGCAGTTTAGGACAGGGGCGCTATGGCTACACCTTC
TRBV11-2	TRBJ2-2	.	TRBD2	CASSLGSGGHGELFF	TGTGCCAGCAGCTTAGGGAGCGGGGGACATGGGGAGCTGTTTTTT
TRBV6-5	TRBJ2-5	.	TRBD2	CASSYLAGVGETQYF	TGTGCCAGCAGTTACCTAGCGGGGGTTGGTGAGACCCAGTACTTC
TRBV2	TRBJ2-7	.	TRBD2	CASSERLAGEQYF	TGTGCCAGCAGTGAAAGGCTAGCGGGCGAGCAGTACTTC
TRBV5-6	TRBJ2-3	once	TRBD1	CASSSSGQPTSYF	TGTGCCAGCAGCTCCTCGGGACAGCCGACGAGCTATTTT
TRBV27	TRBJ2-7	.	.	CASSSSGTSSSYEQYF	TGTGCCAGCAGTTCATCCGGGACATCCTCGTCCTACGAGCAGTACTTC
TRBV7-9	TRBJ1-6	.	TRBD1	CASSLGDRGNSPLHF	TGTGCCAGCAGCCTAGGGGACAGGGGTAATTCACCCCTCCACTTT
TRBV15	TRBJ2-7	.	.	CATSPPRGEQYF	TGTGCCACCAGCCCCCCCCGAGGGGAGCAGTACTTC
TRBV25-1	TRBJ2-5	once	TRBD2	CATRLAGEETQYF	TGTGCCACCAGACTAGCGGGGGAAGAGACCCAGTACTTC
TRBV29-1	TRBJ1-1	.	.	CSVVSQGNTEAFF	TGCAGCGTTGTAAGTCAGGGGAACACTGAAGCTTTCTTT
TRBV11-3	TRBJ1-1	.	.	CASSLGAGDEAFF	TGTGCCAGCAGCTTAGGGGCAGGGGATGAAGCTTTCTTT
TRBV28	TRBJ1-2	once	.	CASSSSGDYGYTF	TGTGCCAGCAGTTCGTCGGGGGACTATGGCTACACCTTC
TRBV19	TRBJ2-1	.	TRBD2	CASSPGGEVYNEQFF	TGTGCCAGTAGTCCGGGGGGAGAGGTGTACAATGAGCAGTTCTTC
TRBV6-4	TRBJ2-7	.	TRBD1	CASSGNRDRGGEQYF	TGTGCCAGCAGCGGAAACCGGGACAGGGGGGGCGAGCAGTACTTC
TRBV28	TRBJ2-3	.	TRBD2	CASSFGGRGASTDTQYF	TGTGCCAGCAGTTTCGGCGGGAGGGGGGCTAGCACAGATACGCAGTATTTT
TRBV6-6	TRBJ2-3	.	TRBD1	CASTNRGLGADTQYF	TGTGCCAGCACCAACAGGGGGCTGGGGGCAGATACGCAGTATTTT
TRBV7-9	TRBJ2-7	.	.	CASSLKGAEQYF	TGTGCCAGCAGCTTAAAAGGGGCCGAGCAGTACTTC
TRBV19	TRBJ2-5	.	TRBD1	CASSTGTGGSETQYF	TGTGCCAGTAGTACCGGGACAGGGGGGTCGGAGACCCAGTACTTC
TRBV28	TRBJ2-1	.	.	CASRREGRGTPYNEQFF	TGTGCCAGCCGACGTGAGGGGCGCGGGACTCCCTACAATGAGCAGTTCTTC
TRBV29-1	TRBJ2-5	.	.	CSAAINPGRQETQYF	TGCAGCGCAGCTATCAACCCAGGCAGACAAGAGACCCAGTACTTC
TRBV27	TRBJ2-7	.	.	CASIKEGIPYEQYF	TGTGCCAGCATTAAGGAGGGAATCCCCTACGAGCAGTACTTC
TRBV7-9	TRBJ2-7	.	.	CASSPGVSYEQYF	TGTGCCAGCAGCCCAGGGGTTTCCTACGAGCAGTACTTC
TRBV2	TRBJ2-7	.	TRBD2	CASHGLDFVHEQYF	TGTGCCAGTCACGGACTAGATTTCGTCCACGAGCAGTACTTC
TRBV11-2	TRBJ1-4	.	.	CASSLLRHSGEDEKLFF	TGTGCCAGCAGCTTACTCCGACACTCGGGGGAGGATGAAAAACTGTTTTTT
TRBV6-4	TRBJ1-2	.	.	CASSDRTGGAGYTF	TGTGCCAGCAGTGACCGCACCGGGGGAGCTGGCTACACCTTC
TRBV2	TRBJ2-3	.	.	CASSGGTSGADTQYF	TGTGCCAGCAGTGGGGGGACATCAGGGGCAGATACGCAGTATTTT
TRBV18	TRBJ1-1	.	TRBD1	CASSPRDRPTEAFF	TGTGCCAGCTCACCGCGGGACAGGCCCACTGAAGCTTTCTTT
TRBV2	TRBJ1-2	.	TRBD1	CASQATGNYGYTF	TGTGCCAGCCAGGCGACAGGGAACTATGGCTACACCTTC
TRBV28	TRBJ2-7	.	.	CASSTQGHEQYF	TGTGCCAGCAGTACTCAGGGCCACGAGCAGTACTTC
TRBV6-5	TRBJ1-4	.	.	CASSAGGMELFF	TGTGCCAGCAGTGCGGGGGGGATGGAACTGTTTTTT
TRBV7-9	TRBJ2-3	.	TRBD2	CASSPPPSGSTDTQYF	TGTGCCAGCAGCCCACCACCTAGCGGTAGCACAGATACGCAGTATTTT
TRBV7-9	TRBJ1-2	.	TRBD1	CASSPEGDRGGYTF	TGTGCCAGCAGCCCCGAGGGGGACAGGGGCGGCTACACCTTC
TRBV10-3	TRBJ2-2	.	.	CAISADTGELFF	TGTGCCATCAGTGCAGACACCGGGGAGCTGTTTTTT
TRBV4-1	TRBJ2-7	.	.	CASSQVLGFNEQYF	TGCGCCAGCAGCCAAGTCCTCGGGTTCAACGAGCAGTACTTC
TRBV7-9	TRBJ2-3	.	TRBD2	CASSLAASGGSRDTQYF	TGTGCCAGCAGCTTAGCCGCTAGCGGGGGGTCTCGAGATACGCAGTATTTT
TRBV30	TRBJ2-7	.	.	CAWSVRSRTYEQYF	TGTGCCTGGAGTGTACGTAGTAGGACATACGAGCAGTACTTC
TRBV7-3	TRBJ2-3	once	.	CASSLTPRVADTQYF	TGTGCCAGCAGCTTAACCCCGAGGGTAGCAGATACGCAGTATTTT
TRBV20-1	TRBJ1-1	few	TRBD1	CSRAGQGQAFF	TGCAGTCGGGCAGGACAGGGGCAAGCTTTCTTT
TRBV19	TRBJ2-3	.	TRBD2	CASSILSGGSRTDTQYF	TGTGCCAGTAGTATTTTAAGCGGGGGAAGCCGCACAGATACGCAGTATTTT
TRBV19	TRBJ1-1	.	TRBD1	CASSMINRGNTEAFF	TGTGCCAGTAGCATGATCAACAGGGGGAACACTGAAGCTTTCTTT